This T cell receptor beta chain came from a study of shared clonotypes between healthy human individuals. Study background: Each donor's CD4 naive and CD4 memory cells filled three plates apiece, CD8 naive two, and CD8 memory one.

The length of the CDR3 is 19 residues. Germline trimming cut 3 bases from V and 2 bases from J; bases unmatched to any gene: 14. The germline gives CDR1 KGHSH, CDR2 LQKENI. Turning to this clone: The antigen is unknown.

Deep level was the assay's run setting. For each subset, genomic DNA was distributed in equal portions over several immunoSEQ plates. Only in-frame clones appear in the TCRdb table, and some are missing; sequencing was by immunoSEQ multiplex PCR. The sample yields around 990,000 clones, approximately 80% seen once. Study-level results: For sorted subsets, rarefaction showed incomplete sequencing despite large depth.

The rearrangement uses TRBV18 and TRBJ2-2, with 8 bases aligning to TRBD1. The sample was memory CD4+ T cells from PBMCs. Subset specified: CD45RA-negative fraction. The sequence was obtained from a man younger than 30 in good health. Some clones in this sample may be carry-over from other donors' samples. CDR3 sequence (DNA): TGTGCCAGCTCACCGCCCAACAGGGGGGCGAGGGGAAACACCGGGGAGCTGTTTTTT. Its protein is CASSPPNRGARGNTGELFF.